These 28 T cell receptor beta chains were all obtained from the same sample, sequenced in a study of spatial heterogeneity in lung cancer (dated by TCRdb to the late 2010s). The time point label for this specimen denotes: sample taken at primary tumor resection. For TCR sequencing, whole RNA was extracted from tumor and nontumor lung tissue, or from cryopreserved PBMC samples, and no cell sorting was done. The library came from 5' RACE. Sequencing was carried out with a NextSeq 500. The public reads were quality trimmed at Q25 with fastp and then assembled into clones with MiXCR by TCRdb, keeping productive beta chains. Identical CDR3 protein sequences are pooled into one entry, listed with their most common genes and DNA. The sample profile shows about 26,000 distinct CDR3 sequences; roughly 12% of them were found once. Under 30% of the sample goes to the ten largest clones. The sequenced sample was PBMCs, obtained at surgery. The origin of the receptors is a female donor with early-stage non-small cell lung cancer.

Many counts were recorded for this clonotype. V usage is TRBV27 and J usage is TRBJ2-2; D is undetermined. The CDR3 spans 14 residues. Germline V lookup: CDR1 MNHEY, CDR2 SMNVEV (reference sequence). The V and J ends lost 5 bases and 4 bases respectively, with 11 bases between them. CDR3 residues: CASSLGASTGELFF. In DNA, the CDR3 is TGTGCCAGCAGTCTTGGCGCTAGCACCGGGGAGCTGTTTTTT.

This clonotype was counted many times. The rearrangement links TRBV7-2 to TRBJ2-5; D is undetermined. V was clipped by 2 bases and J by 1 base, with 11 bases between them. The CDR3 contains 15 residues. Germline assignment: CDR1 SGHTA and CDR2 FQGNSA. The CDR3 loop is CASSLMMGFQETQYF. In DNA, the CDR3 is TGTGCCAGCAGCTTAATGATGGGGTTCCAAGAGACCCAGTACTTC.

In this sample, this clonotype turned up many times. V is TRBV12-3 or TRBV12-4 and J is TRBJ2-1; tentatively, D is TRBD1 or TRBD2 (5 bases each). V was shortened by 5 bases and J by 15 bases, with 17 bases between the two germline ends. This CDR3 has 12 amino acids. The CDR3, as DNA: TGTGCCAGCAGTCCGTCTGAACGGGGCGGGTTCTTC. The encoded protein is CASSPSERGGFF.

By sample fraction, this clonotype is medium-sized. CDR3 protein: CASSQATGENQPQHF. As DNA, the CDR3 is TGTGCCAGCAGCCAAGCGACAGGGGAAAATCAGCCCCAGCATTTT. The chain is built from TRBV3-1 and TRBJ1-5; 8 nucleotides align to TRBD1. CDR3 length: 15 residues. Germline lookup yields CDR1 LGHDT and CDR2 YNNKEL (reference sequence). Trimming at V came to 1 base and at J to 4 bases, leaving 3 bases not matched to a gene.

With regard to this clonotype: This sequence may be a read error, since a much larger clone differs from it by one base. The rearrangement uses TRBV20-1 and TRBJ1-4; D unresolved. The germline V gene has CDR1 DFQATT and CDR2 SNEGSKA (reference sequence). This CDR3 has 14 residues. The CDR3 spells CSARSIQENEKPFF. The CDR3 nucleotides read TGCAGTGCTAGAAGCATCCAGGAGAATGAAAAACCGTTTTTT.

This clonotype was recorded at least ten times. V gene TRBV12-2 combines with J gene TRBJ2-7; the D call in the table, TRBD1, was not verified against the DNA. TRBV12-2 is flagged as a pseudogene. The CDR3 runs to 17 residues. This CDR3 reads CASRLGLRDRASFEQYV. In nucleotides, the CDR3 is TGTGCAAGTCGCTTAGGGCTCCGGGACAGAGCCTCGTTCGAGCAGTACGTC.

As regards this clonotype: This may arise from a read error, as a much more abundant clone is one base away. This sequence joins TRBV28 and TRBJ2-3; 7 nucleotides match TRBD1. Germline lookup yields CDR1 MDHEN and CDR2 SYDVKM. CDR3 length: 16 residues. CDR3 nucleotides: TGTGCCAGCAACCTCGACAGGGCCCCTCGCACAGATACGCTGTATTTT. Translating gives CASNLDRAPRTDTLYF.

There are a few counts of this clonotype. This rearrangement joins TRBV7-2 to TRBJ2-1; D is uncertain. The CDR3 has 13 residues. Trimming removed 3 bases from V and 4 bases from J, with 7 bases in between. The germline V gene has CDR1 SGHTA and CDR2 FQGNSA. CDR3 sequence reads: CASSFSSYNEQFF. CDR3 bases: TGTGCCAGCAGCTTCTCTTCGTACAATGAGCAGTTCTTC.

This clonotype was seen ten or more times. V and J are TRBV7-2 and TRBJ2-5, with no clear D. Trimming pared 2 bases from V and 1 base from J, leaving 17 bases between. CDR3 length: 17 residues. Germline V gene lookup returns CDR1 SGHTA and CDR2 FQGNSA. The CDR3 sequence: CASSLFPSPTLQETQYF. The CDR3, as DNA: TGTGCCAGCAGCTTATTCCCCTCGCCGACCCTCCAAGAGACCCAGTACTTC.

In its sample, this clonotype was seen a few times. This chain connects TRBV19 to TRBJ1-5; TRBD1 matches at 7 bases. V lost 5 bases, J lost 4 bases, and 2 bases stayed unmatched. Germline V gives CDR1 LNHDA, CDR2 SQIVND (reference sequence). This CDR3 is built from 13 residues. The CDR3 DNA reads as TGTGCCAGTAGTGGGGGACAGAATCAGCCCCAGCATTTT. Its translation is CASSGGQNQPQHF.

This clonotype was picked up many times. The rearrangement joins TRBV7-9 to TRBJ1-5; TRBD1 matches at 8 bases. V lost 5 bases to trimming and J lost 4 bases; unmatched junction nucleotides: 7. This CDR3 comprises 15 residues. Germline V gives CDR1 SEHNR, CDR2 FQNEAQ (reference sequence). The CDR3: CASSPQGGTNQPQHF. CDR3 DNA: TGTGCCAGCAGCCCACAGGGGGGTACGAATCAGCCCCAGCATTTT.

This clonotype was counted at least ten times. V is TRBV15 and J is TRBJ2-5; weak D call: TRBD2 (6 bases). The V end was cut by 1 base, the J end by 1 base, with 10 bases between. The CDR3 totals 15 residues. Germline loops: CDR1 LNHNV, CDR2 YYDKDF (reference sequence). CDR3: CATSRGGTSQETQYF. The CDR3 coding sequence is TGTGCCACCAGCAGAGGCGGGACGAGCCAAGAGACCCAGTACTTC.

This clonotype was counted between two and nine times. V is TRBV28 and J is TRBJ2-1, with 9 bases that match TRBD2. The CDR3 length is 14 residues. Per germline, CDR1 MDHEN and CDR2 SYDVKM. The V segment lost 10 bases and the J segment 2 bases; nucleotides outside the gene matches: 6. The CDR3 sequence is CAIFSGSAYNEQFF. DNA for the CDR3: TGTGCCATCTTTAGCGGGAGTGCCTACAATGAGCAGTTCTTC.

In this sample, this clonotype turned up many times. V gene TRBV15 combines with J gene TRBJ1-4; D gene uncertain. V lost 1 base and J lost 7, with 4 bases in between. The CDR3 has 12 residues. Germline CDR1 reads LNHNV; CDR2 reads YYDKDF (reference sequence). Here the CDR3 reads CATSRGVEKLFF. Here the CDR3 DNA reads TGTGCCACCAGCAGAGGGGTTGAAAAACTGTTTTTT.

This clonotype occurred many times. CDR3 sequence: CASSLLGGGNTIYF. CDR3 coding DNA: TGTGCCAGCAGTTTATTGGGGGGAGGAAACACCATATATTTT. This chain joins TRBV28 and TRBJ1-3; perhaps TRBD1 as D (5 bases). Germline assignment: CDR1 MDHEN and CDR2 SYDVKM. V lost 1 base, J lost 4 bases, and 8 bases lay in between. The CDR3 length is 14 residues. Drawing the rest from reference TRBV28 and TRBJ1-3, the complete variable domain is DVKVTQSSRYLVKRTGEKVFLECVQDMDHENMFWYRQDPGLGLRLIYFSYDVKMKEKGDIPEGYSVSREKKERFSLILESASTNQTSMYLCASSLLGGGNTIYFGEGSWLTVV.

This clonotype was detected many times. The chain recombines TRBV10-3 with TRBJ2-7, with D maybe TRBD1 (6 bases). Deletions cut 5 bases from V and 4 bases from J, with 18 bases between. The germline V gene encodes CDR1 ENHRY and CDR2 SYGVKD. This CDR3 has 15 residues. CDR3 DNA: TGTGCCATCAGTAACCGGGACACCGGACTTTACGAGCAGTACTTC. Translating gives CAISNRDTGLYEQYF.

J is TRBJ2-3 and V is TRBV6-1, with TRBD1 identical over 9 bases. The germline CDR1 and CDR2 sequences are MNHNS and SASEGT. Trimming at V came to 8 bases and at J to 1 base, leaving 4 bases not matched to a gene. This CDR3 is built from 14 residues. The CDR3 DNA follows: TGTGCCAGCGACACAGGGGGCGGCACAGATACGCAGTATTTT. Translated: CASDTGGGTDTQYF.

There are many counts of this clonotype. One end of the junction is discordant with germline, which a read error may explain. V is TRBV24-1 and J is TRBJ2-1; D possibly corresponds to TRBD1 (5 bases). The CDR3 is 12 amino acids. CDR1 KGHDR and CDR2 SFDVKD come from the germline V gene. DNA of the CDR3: TGTGCCTCCAGCTCGGCAGGGATTGAGCAGTTCTTC. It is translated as CASSSAGIEQFF.

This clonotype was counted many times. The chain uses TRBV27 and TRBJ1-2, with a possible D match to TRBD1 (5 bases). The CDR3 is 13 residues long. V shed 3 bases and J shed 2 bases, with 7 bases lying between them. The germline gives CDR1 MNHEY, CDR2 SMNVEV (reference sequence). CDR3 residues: CASSLTANYGYTF. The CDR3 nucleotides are TGTGCCAGCAGTTTGACAGCAAACTATGGCTACACCTTC.

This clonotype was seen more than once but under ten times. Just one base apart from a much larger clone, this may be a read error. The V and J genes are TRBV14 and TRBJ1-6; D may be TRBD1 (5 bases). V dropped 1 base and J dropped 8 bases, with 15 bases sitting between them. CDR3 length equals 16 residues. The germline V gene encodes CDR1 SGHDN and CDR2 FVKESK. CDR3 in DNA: TGTGCCAGCAGCCAAGGCCCGGACACTCTTTATTCACCCCTCCACTTT. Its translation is CASSQGPDTLYSPLHF. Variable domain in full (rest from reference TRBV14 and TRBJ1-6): EAGVTQFPSHSVIEKGQTVTLRCDPISGHDNLYWYRRVMGKEIKFLLHFVKESKQDESGMPNNRFLAERTGGTYSTLKVQPAELEDSGVYFCASSQGPDTLYSPLHFGNGTRLTVT.

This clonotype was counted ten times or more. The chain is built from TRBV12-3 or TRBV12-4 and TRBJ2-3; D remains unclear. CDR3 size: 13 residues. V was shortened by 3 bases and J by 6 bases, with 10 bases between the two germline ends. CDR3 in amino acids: CASSFGNSDTQYF. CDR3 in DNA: TGTGCCAGCAGTTTTGGAAATTCGGATACGCAGTATTTT.

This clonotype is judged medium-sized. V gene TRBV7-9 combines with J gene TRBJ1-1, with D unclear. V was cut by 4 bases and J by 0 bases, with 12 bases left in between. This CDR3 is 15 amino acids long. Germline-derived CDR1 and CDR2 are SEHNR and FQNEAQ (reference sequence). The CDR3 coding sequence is TGTGCCAGCAGCTCCAAGTTAATGGTGAACACTGAAGCTTTCTTT. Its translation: CASSSKLMVNTEAFF.

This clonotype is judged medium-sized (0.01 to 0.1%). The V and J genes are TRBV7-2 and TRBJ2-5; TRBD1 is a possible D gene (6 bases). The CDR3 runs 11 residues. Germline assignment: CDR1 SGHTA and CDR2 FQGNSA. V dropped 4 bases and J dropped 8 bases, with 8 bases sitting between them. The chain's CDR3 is CASSSGATQYF. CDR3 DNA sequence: TGTGCCAGCAGCTCAGGGGCAACCCAGTACTTC.

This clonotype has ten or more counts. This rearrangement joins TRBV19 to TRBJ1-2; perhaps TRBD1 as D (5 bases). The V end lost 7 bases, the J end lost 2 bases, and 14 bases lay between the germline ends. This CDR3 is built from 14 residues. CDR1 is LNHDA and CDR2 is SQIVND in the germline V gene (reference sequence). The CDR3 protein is CASTLIDSNYGYTF. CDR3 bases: TGTGCCAGTACCCTGATCGACAGCAACTATGGCTACACCTTC.

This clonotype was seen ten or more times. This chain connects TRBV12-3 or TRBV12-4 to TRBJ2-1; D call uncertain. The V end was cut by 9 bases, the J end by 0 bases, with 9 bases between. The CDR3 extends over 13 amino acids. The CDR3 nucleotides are TGTGCCAGTCTAGGGTACTCCTACAATGAGCAGTTCTTC. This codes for CASLGYSYNEQFF.

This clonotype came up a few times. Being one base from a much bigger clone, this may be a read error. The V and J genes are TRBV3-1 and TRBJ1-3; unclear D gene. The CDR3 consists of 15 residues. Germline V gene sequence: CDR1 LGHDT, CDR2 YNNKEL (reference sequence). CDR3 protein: CASSQEAYSENTIYF. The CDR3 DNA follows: TGTGCCAGCAGCCAAGAGGCTTACTCTGAAAACACCATATATTTT.

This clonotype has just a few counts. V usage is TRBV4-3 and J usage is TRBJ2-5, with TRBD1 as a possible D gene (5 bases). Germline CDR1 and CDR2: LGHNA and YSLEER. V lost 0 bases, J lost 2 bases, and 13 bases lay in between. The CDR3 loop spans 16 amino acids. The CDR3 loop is CASSQDRGQRQETQYF. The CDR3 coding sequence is TGCGCCAGCAGCCAAGATAGGGGTCAAAGGCAAGAGACCCAGTACTTC.

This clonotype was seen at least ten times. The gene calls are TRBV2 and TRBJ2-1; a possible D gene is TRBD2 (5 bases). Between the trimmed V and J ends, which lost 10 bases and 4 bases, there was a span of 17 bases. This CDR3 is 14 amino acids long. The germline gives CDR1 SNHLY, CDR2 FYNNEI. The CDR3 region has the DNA TGTGCCACCAAAGGACTCGATTCATACAATGAGCAGTTCTTC. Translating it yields CATKGLDSYNEQFF.